The present T cell receptor (beta chain) was sequenced within a study of PD-1 blockade in classical Hodgkin lymphoma. Overall study results and limits: Complete responders matched newly diagnosed patients in baseline diversity. Repertoires differed for reasons still undefined, possibly disease activity or prior therapy.

Germline CDR1 SGHTA, CDR2 FQGNSA. The CDR3 covers 13 residues. Trimming took off 3 bases at V and 1 base at J, with 6 bases between the two ends. TCRdb keeps only in-frame clones here, not all; method: immunoSEQ multiplex PCR. The repertoire holds 1,500 to 2,500 clones, approximately 80% seen once, with roughly 10% in the top ten. Each patient experienced a relapse that followed autologous stem cell transplantation, and brentuximab vedotin exposure varied. Regarding this clone: Its cognate antigen is unknown.

This TCR was recovered from a human donor with classical Hodgkin lymphoma. This material consisted of peripheral blood mononuclear cells (PBMCs), taken at baseline. The chain has TRBV7-2 and TRBJ1-1; D gene ambiguous. In DNA, the CDR3 is TGTGCCAGCAGCTTCGACCCGAACACTGAAGCTTTCTTT. As protein: CASSFDPNTEAFF.